Sequencing of this TCR beta chain was carried out in a study of molecular identifiers for immune sequencing clone quantification (dated by TCRdb to 2016 to 2018). As for the study more broadly: For a replicate experiment, the RNA from either roughly 18,000 or 92,000 naive CD8 T cells was divided into five aliquots, and four of those aliquots went on to sequencing. This methods study used CD8 T cells to benchmark TCR RNA copy counting and molecular-identifier clustering-based TCR repertoire sequencing (MIDCIRS). Broad study findings and their caveats: Clones above 20 RNA copies held over 97% of molecules in CMV-specific effector cells but under 1% in naive cells. Modeling gave around 3.3 recovered TCR RNA copies per cell versus about 10 by digital PCR, implying about 30% capture efficiency. The naive libraries included spiked-in Jurkat TCR RNA (about 9 copies' worth), and this Jurkat TCR RNA is not part of the donor repertoire. Highly expanded clone sizes could be underestimated if identical TCR molecules share a barcode. Spiked-in Jurkat TCR RNA equal to a single cell's worth was reported to be detectable even within 1,100,000 naive CD8 T cells. When barcode sub-clustering was omitted, TCR diversity was inflated by chimeric consensus sequences, with chimeras reaching as high as 47%.

The library was made by PCR. TCRdb names NextSeq 500 as the instrument used. Bulk TCR libraries were made following a previously described method, with the TCR primers given in Table S5. The Qiagen AllPrep DNA/RNA kit was used to purify total RNA. Reads from multiple sequencing runs of the same library were pooled before analysis. Per the source publication's procedure: Reads were retained only if the reads had an exact TCR constant sequence, and the retained reads were trimmed to 150 nt and grouped according to their 12-nt molecular barcodes. Reads inside each barcode group were sub-clustered using a 15% Levenshtein threshold, and a quality-weighted consensus sequence was constructed for each RNA molecule. Non-functional sequences were excluded, and lower-count sequences lying one edit away from another sequence were also excluded. Based on fitting two negative binomial distributions, any barcode sub-cluster with under 20% of the maximum read count was discarded. In TCRdb, the public reads were trimmed at Q25 with fastp and aligned with MiXCR, with productive beta chains retained. Rows matching on CDR3 protein sequence are summarized as one entry with the most common DNA and genes. In this record, the V and J calls reflect TCRdb's handling and not the investigators' own analysis. The sample table shows around 320,000 distinct CDR3 sequences, and 24% are seen once. The top ten clonotypes cover 0.65% to 0.75% of the sample.

Libraries of naive CD8 T cells were built from anywhere between roughly 17,000 and 1,000,000 sorted cells, with 10%, 30% or 50% of the purified RNA used. Naive CD8 T cells, defined as CD8+CD4-CCR7+CD45RA+, were FACS-sorted into RLT Plus buffer on a BD FACSAria II. To test detection sensitivity, Jurkat RNA equal to around 10 TCR copies was added to samples of about 20,000-1,000,000 naive CD8 T cells. CD8 T cells were enriched using RosetteSep CD8+ T Cell Enrichment Cocktail and Ficoll-Paque, and the enriched cells then underwent ACK red cell lysis. The V end loses 3 bases and the J end loses 4 bases, and a stretch of 13 bases separates them. Measured from the cysteine to the phenylalanine, the CDR3 is 14 residues long. The kept DNA is CDR3 alone, 42 bases in frame from the first base. For CDR1 and CDR2, the germline V gene (reference sequence) lists SEHNR and FQNEAQ. This clonotype was seen ten or more times. The target of this receptor is not known. No base-level quality is on record; no much larger clone is a single base apart.

The chain employs TRBV7-9 and TRBJ2-7; the D call could be TRBD1 or TRBD2, with each sharing 5 bases. The origin of this receptor is a human donor in good health. Some libraries in this study had Jurkat cell RNA spiked in. What was sequenced was naive CD8+ T cells from blood, with Jurkat cell RNA spiked in. In light of the paper, this sample's cell subset or site label describes: FACS-sorted CD8+CD4-CCR7+CD45RA+ naive T cells. The CDR3 here reads CASSLEGDLYEQYF. The DNA sequence is given as TGTGCCAGCAGCTTGGAAGGGGACCTTTACGAGCAGTACTTC.